Listed here are 29 T cell receptor beta chains from one sample, sequenced in a study of vaccination effects on CD4 cells after COVID-19. Peptide-pool stimulation followed by sequencing identified expanded antigen-specific CD4+ clonotypes in the ViraFEST assay. CD4+ T cell isolation took place after approximately 11 days of culture. Vaccination of participants consisted of two doses of either the BNT162b2 or mRNA-1273 vaccine. These receptors have no identified antigens. Profiled with immunoSEQ multiplex PCR; TCRdb holds only in-frame clones, not every one. The profile shows more than 65,000 clones, about 81% of them singletons. The sequencing here drew on CD4+ T cells from PBMCs cultured with HCoV-229E spike peptides, taken after COVID-19 vaccination. Source of these receptors: a human donor who received a COVID-19 vaccine.

The chain joins TRBV2 to TRBJ2-7, with 8 nucleotides matching TRBD1. V trimming: 4 bases; J trimming: 6 bases; junction bases outside the gene matches: 5. The CDR3 covers 13 residues. The germline V gene has CDR1 SNHLY and CDR2 FYNNEI. CDR3 DNA sequence: TGTGCCAGCAGTGCTATGACAGGGGTCGAGCAGTACGTC. Encoded protein: CASSAMTGVEQYV.

This clone came up a few times. The chain links TRBV11-3 to TRBJ1-5, with D uncertain. Germline V gene data show CDR1 as SGHNT and CDR2 as YENEEA. The CDR3 spans 15 residues. V shed 5 bases and J shed 2 bases, with 13 bases lying between them. The chain's CDR3 is CASSPRRRRNQPQHF. DNA for the CDR3: TGTGCCAGCAGCCCCCGCAGGCGGCGCAATCAGCCCCAGCATTTT.

The chain joins TRBV2 to TRBJ2-1; TRBD2 matches 9 bases. V gave up 3 bases and J gave up 10 bases; unmatched junction bases: 10. The germline CDR1 and CDR2 sequences are SNHLY and FYNNEI. The CDR3 extends over 15 amino acids. CDR3 loop: CASSELAGDQEEQFF. In nucleotides, the CDR3 is TGTGCCAGCAGTGAGTTAGCGGGGGATCAGGAGGAGCAGTTCTTC.

Comment on this clone: Other DNA variants within this sample encode the same CDR3. V is TRBV24-1 and J is TRBJ2-5; D unresolved. This CDR3 contains 13 residues. Germline CDR1 and CDR2: KGHDR and SFDVKD. The V and J ends lost 1 base and 4 bases respectively, with 6 bases between them. The CDR3 coding sequence is TGTGCCACCAGTGATTTAGGCAGAGAGACCCAGTACTTC. This sequence encodes CATSDLGRETQYF.

V usage is TRBV7-9 and J usage is TRBJ1-3; D is undetermined. From germline, CDR1 is SEHNR and CDR2 FQNEAQ (reference sequence). The V and J ends lost 1 base and 6 bases respectively, with 7 bases between them. The CDR3 is 13 amino acids. CDR3 DNA: TGTGCCAGCAGCTTAGGGGCAGTAAACACCATATATTTT. This sequence encodes CASSLGAVNTIYF.

This chain joins TRBV1 and TRBJ1-1. TRBV1 is marked as a pseudogene. CDR3 size: 14 residues. The DNA for the CDR3 is TGCACCAGCAGCCAAGTCCCCCCTGACACTGAAGCTTTCTTT. It is translated as CTSSQVPPDTEAFF.

The genes are TRBV5-1 and TRBJ2-2; 8 bases map to TRBD1. Germline values: CDR1 SGHRS, CDR2 YFSETQ. The J segment lost 1 base and the V segment lost 4 bases, leaving 6 bases of the junction unmatched. This CDR3 contains 16 residues. CDR3 sequence reads: CASSKRQGLNTGELFF. The CDR3 DNA reads as TGCGCCAGCAGCAAAAGACAGGGGTTGAACACCGGGGAGCTGTTTTTT.

The chain uses TRBV24-1 and TRBJ2-2; no clear D. The germline gives CDR1 KGHDR, CDR2 SFDVKD. Trimming took off 4 bases at V and 4 bases at J, with 12 bases between the two ends. The CDR3 is 15 amino acids. The CDR3: CATSDPQVATGELFF. The CDR3 coding sequence is TGTGCCACCAGTGACCCTCAAGTAGCCACCGGGGAGCTGTTTTTT.

V and J are TRBV7-2 and TRBJ1-5; D not resolved. V lost 0 bases and J lost 0, with 6 bases in between. The germline gives CDR1 SGHTA, CDR2 FQGNSA. CDR3 length equals 15 residues. CDR3 nucleotides: TGTGCCAGCAGCTTAGCCATGAATAGCAATCAGCCCCAGCATTTT. Translation gives CASSLAMNSNQPQHF. The full variable domain, completed using reference TRBV7-2 and TRBJ1-5, is GAGVSQSPSNKVTEKGKDVELRCDPISGHTALYWYRQSLGQGLEFLIYFQGNSAPDKSGLPSDRFSAERTGGSVSTLTIQRTQQEDSAVYLCASSLAMNSNQPQHFGDGTRLSIL.

The genes are TRBV13 and TRBJ2-5; the match to TRBD1 covers 8 bases. Germline CDR1 is PRHDT and CDR2 is FYEKMQ (reference sequence). CDR3 length equals 15 residues. Trimming at V came to 6 bases and at J to 4 bases, leaving 10 bases not matched to a gene. CDR3 protein: CASSQRRTGLETQYF. The DNA for the CDR3 is TGTGCCAGCAGTCAACGTCGGACAGGGTTAGAGACCCAGTACTTC.

This clone was seen a single time. The chain uses TRBV7-2 and TRBJ1-5, with D unclear. V lost 5 bases and J 7 bases, leaving 15 bases between the germline ends. The CDR3 is made up of 14 amino acids. Germline CDR1 reads SGHTA; CDR2 reads FQGNSA. CDR3 bases: TGTGCCAGCAGCCTGGGTCAACGTAACCAGCCCCAGCATTTT. It is translated as CASSLGQRNQPQHF.

The chain employs TRBV5-1 and TRBJ2-3; tentative D call: TRBD2 (6 bases). Trimming pared 1 base from V and 7 bases from J, leaving 13 bases between. Germline lookup yields CDR1 SGHRS and CDR2 YFSETQ. The CDR3 covers 14 residues. CDR3 region: CASSLFGGANTQYF. CDR3 in DNA: TGCGCCAGCAGCTTGTTCGGGGGTGCGAATACGCAGTATTTT.

V usage is TRBV6-1 and J usage is TRBJ2-7; TRBD2 matches 9 bases. The germline V gene encodes CDR1 MNHNS and CDR2 SASEGT. The CDR3 contains 15 residues. With 3 bases clipped from V and 7 bases from J, the junction kept 10 bases outside the gene matches. Written as DNA, the CDR3 is TGTGCCAGCAGTGACAGCGGGGGGACGATTGGAGAGCAGTACGTC. The encoded protein is CASSDSGGTIGEQYV.

The chain employs TRBV5-6 and TRBJ2-2, with D possibly matching TRBD1 (6 bases). CDR3 length equals 14 residues. V was shortened by 4 bases and J by 7 bases, with 14 bases between the two germline ends. Looked up from germline, CDR1 is SGHDT and CDR2 is YYEEEE. The CDR3 loop is CASSLRNRDGELFF. The CDR3 DNA follows: TGTGCCAGCAGCCTCCGAAACAGGGACGGGGAGCTGTTTTTT.

The CDR3 region has the DNA TGTGCCAGCAGTAGACACAGGGCCAAAGAAGCTTTCTTT. It encodes CASSRHRAKEAFF. The V and J genes are TRBV6-2 or TRBV6-3 and TRBJ1-1; D perhaps matches TRBD1 (6 bases). Germline V gene data show CDR1 as MNHEY and CDR2 as SVGEGT. This CDR3 region has 13 residues. Trimming removed 5 bases at V and 8 bases at J, with 15 bases between.

This clone was seen only a few times. The V and J genes are TRBV4-1 and TRBJ2-3, with D possibly called TRBD1 or TRBD2 (5 bases each). Germline V lookup: CDR1 MGHRA, CDR2 YSYEKL. There are 13 residues in the CDR3. Trimming cost V 2 bases and J 5 bases, with 8 bases left between them. CDR3 bases: TGCGCCAGCAGCCAACTGGGGGAAGATACGCAGTATTTT. It codes for CASSQLGEDTQYF.

This clone has just a few counts. This rearrangement joins TRBV7-7 to TRBJ2-2; D may be TRBD2 (5 bases). The CDR3 totals 15 residues. V was clipped by 6 bases and J by 0 bases, with 11 bases between them. Germline-derived CDR1 and CDR2 are SSHAT and FNYEAQ (reference sequence). The CDR3 reads CASSPRDSNTGELFF. The DNA for the CDR3 is TGTGCCAGCAGTCCCCGGGATTCGAACACCGGGGAGCTGTTTTTT.

This clone was detected only once. This chain uses TRBV7-2 with TRBJ2-3; D gene unclear. Trimming pared 5 bases from V and 0 bases from J, leaving 3 bases between. Germline values: CDR1 SGHTA, CDR2 FQGNSA. The CDR3 consists of 12 residues. CDR3 nucleotide sequence: TGTGCCAGCAGCACTAGCACAGATACGCAGTATTTT. Residues: CASSTSTDTQYF.

In this sample, this clone turned up once. The chain combines TRBV12-3 or TRBV12-4 with TRBJ1-2; 7 nucleotides match TRBD1. The CDR3 runs to 13 residues. The V and J ends lost 6 bases and 0 bases, in that order; junction bases with no gene match: 1. The CDR3 loop is CASRDRTNYGYTF. CDR3 sequence (DNA): TGTGCCAGCAGGGACAGGACTAACTATGGCTACACCTTC.

The table lists this clone with a count of one. V usage is TRBV11-2 and J usage is TRBJ2-5; 11 nucleotides match TRBD2. Germline V gene data show CDR1 as SGHAT and CDR2 as FQNNGV. J lost 2 bases, V lost 5 bases, and 13 bases had no gene match. The CDR3 contains 18 residues. The CDR3 DNA reads TGTGCCAGCAGCCCTAGCCGAATAACTAGCGGGGGACAAGAGACCCAGTACTTC. As protein: CASSPSRITSGGQETQYF.

The rearrangement uses TRBV5-1 and TRBJ2-7, with D uncertain. With 2 bases removed from V and 3 bases from J, the gap between germline ends came to 12 bases. Germline V CDR1 and CDR2: SGHRS, YFSETQ. The CDR3 runs to 14 residues. CDR3: CASSFGPASYEQYV. DNA for the CDR3: TGCGCCAGCAGCTTCGGTCCGGCCAGCTACGAGCAGTACGTC.

The J gene is TRBJ1-1, the V gene TRBV5-1; D is ambiguous. V was cut by 0 bases and J by 2 bases, with 14 bases left in between. Per the germline V gene, CDR1 is SGHRS and CDR2 is YFSETQ. The CDR3 totals 16 residues. The CDR3 nucleotides read TGCGCCAGCAGCTTGGAGCTAGGCGAGCTTAACACTGAAGCTTTCTTT. This translates into CASSLELGELNTEAFF.

The chain has TRBV10-3 and TRBJ2-7; D not resolved. CDR3 length equals 13 residues. V was cut by 2 bases and J by 1 base, with 6 bases left in between. Germline V gene data show CDR1 as ENHRY and CDR2 as SYGVKD. CDR3 DNA sequence: TGTGCCATCAGTGAGGACATGTCCTACGAGCAGTACGTC. As protein: CAISEDMSYEQYV.

This chain uses TRBV5-1 with TRBJ2-3; D is unresolved. The CDR3 is made up of 12 amino acids. Per the germline V gene, CDR1 is SGHRS and CDR2 is YFSETQ. Trimming stripped 5 bases from V and 6 bases from J, with 10 bases between. The CDR3 DNA sequence: TGCGCCAGCAGTAACACGTGGGATACGCAGTATTTT. It is translated as CASSNTWDTQYF.

This chain connects TRBV5-6 to TRBJ1-1; unclear D gene. The CDR3 contains 12 residues. CDR1 is SGHDT and CDR2 is YYEEEE in the germline V gene. The V end lost 2 bases, the J end lost 7 bases, and 9 bases lay between the germline ends. CDR3: CASSFHNGEAFF. The DNA of the CDR3 is TGTGCCAGCAGCTTTCATAACGGTGAAGCTTTCTTT.

This chain connects TRBV6-5 to TRBJ1-5, with D perhaps matching TRBD1 (6 bases). CDR1 is MNHEY, CDR2 SVGAGI, per germline. The CDR3 is made up of 15 amino acids. V shed 6 bases and J shed 5 bases, with 17 bases lying between them. The CDR3 nucleotides read TGTGCCAGCAGGAAATCGGGACAAATCCATCAGCCCCAGCATTTT. It translates to CASRKSGQIHQPQHF.

The chain uses TRBV11-2 and TRBJ1-3; D uncertain. V lost 1 base and J 5 bases, leaving 12 bases between the germline ends. Germline V gene data show CDR1 as SGHAT and CDR2 as FQNNGV. The CDR3 spans 15 residues. CDR3 nucleotide sequence: TGTGCCAGCAGCTTAGCGGGTGGGAGTCGAAACACCATATATTTT. This translates into CASSLAGGSRNTIYF.

This clone appeared once. The chain combines TRBV6-4 with TRBJ1-4; D is perhaps TRBD1 (5 bases). The CDR3 has 16 amino acids. Trimming took 3 bases from V and 0 from J, leaving 11 bases between them. The germline gives CDR1 MRHNA, CDR2 SNTAGT. DNA for the CDR3: TGTGCCAGCAGTGAATTTTCGGGGGCAACTAATGAAAAACTGTTTTTT. It is translated as CASSEFSGATNEKLFF.

This chain connects TRBV6-5 to TRBJ1-1; tentative D call: TRBD1 (6 bases). The CDR3 extends over 15 amino acids. Germline-derived CDR1 and CDR2 are MNHEY and SVGAGI. Deletions cut 6 bases from V and 1 base from J, with 15 bases between. The CDR3 region is CASRISGHQNTEAFF. The CDR3 nucleotides read TGTGCCAGCAGAATATCGGGACACCAGAACACTGAAGCTTTCTTT.